This T cell receptor beta chain was retrieved from a study of patients and donors after allogeneic stem cell transplantation. TCRdb ran MiXCR on the RT-PCR reads and lists one entry per CDR3 protein. The sample consists of 15,000 to 25,000 distinct CDR3 sequences, 4.5% to 6% of them appearing once. This clonotype was detected a few times. The receptor was derived from a human donor who was either an allogeneic HSCT recipient or a stem cell or donor lymphocyte infusion donor (not recorded which). It is not recorded whose cells these are; they may come from a transplant donor. What was sequenced was blood, either unsorted or a sorted T cell fraction (not recorded which).

The CDR3 is CASSPGLAGGGRETQYF. In DNA form, the CDR3 reads TGTGCCAGCAGCCCGGGACTAGCGGGGGGTGGGAGAGAGACCCAGTACTTC. This chain joins TRBV4-2 and TRBJ2-5; 15 nucleotides line up with TRBD2. The CDR3 length is 17 residues. CDR1 and CDR2 (germline): LGHNA, YNFKEQ. V lost 4 bases and J lost 4; bases outside the gene matches: 7.